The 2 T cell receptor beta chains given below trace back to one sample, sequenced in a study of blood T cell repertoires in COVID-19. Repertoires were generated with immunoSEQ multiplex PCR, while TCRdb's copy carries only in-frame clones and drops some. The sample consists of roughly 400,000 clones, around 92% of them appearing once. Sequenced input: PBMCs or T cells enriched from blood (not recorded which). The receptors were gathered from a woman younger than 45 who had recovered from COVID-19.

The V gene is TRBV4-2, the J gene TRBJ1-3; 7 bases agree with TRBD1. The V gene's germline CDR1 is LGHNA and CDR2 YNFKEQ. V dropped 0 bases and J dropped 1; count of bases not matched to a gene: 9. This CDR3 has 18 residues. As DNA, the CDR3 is TGTGCCAGCAGCCAAGAAATCCGGGGGACAGCATCTGGAAACACCATATATTTT. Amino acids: CASSQEIRGTASGNTIYF.

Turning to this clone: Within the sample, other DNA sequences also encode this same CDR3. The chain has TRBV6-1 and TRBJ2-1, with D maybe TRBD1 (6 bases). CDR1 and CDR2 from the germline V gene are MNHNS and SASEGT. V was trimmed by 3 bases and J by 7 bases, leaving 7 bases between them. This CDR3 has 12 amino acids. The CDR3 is CASSDRGNEQFF. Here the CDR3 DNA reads TGTGCCAGCAGTGACAGGGGTAATGAGCAGTTCTTC.